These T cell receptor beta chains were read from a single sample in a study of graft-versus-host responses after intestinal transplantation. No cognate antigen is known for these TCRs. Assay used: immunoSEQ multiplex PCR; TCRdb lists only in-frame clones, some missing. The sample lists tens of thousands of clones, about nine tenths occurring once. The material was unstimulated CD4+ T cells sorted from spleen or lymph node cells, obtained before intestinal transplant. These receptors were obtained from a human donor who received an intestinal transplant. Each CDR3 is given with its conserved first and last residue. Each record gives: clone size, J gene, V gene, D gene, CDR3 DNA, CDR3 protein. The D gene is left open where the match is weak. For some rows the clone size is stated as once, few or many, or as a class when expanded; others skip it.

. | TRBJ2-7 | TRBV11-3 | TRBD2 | TGTGCCAGCAGCTTATTTTCGGCGGGGGATACCTACGAGCAGTACTTC | CASSLFSAGDTYEQYF
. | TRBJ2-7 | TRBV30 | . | TGTGCCTGGAGTCCGATACCTGGACAACCGAGCTCCTACGAGCAGTACTTC | CAWSPIPGQPSSYEQYF
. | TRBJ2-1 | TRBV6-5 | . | TGTGCCAGCAGTTACTCCGGAACAGGGTTGGTGAATGAGCAGTTCTTC | CASSYSGTGLVNEQFF
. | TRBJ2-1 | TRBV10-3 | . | TGTGCCATCAGTGAGTTTGTCAGCGCGGGTGAGCAGTTCTTC | CAISEFVSAGEQFF
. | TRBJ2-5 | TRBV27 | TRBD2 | TGTGCCAGCAGTTTGCGCGGGGGAGGGGAGACCCAGTACTTC | CASSLRGGGETQYF
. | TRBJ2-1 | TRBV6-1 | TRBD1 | TGTGCCAGCTGCAGACAGGGACCATCCTACAATGAGCAGTTCTTC | CASCRQGPSYNEQFF
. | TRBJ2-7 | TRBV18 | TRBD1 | TGTGCCAGCTCATCCGGGACAGGTAACGAGCAGTACTTC | CASSSGTGNEQYF
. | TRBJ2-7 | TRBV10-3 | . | TGTGCCATCAGTGAGTCAACGACTGGGAGGCAGTACTTC | CAISESTTGRQYF
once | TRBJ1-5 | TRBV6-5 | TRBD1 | TGTGCCAGCAGTTCCGGACAGGGCTATAATCAGCCCCAGCATTTT | CASSSGQGYNQPQHF
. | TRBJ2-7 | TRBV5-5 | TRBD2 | TGTGCCAGCAGCTCGACTAGCGGGGGCTACGAGCAGTACTTC | CASSSTSGGYEQYF
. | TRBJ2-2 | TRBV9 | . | TGTGCCAGCAGCGTAGCCCAGAACACCGGGGAGCTGTTTTTT | CASSVAQNTGELFF
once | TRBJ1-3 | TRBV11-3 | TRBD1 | TGTGCCAGCAGCCCGGCAGGGACAGGCACTGGAAACACCATATATTTT | CASSPAGTGTGNTIYF
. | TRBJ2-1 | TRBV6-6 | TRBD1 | TGTGCCAGCAACCCGGACAGGGGGCCCTACAATGAGCAGTTCTTC | CASNPDRGPYNEQFF
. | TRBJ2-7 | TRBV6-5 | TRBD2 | TGTGCCAGCAGTTACAACGGGGGGTTGAACTACGAGCAGTACTTC | CASSYNGGLNYEQYF
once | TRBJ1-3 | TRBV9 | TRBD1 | TGTGCCAGCAGCGTTACAGGGGCTGGAAACACCATATATTTT | CASSVTGAGNTIYF
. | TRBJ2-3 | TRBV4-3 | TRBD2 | TGCGCCAGCAGCCAAGCCCGGACTAGCGACCAGTCCCGTACGCAGTATTTT | CASSQARTSDQSRTQYF
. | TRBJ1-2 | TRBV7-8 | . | TGTGCCAGCAGCCCAAGGACAGCCTATGGCTACACCTTC | CASSPRTAYGYTF
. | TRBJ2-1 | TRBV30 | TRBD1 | TGTGCCTGGCAGACAGGGAATGGAAATGAGCAGTTCTTC | CAWQTGNGNEQFF
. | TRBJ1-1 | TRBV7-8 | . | TGTGCCAGCAGCTTTTCGCGGACAGCCCTTGAAGCTTTCTTT | CASSFSRTALEAFF
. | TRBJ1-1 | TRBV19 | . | TGTGCCAGTAGTCCAACAGCTATGAACACTGAAGCTTTCTTT | CASSPTAMNTEAFF
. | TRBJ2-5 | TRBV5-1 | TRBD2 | TGCGCCAGCAGCTTGGGTTTAGCGGGGGGACAAGAGACCCAGTACTTC | CASSLGLAGGQETQYF
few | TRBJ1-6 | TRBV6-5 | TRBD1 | TGTGCCAGCAAGGACAGGGGGTTCTCACCCCTCCACTTT | CASKDRGFSPLHF
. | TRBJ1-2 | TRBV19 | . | TGTGCCAGTAGTTCCTCCGGGACAAGTCTCCACACCTTC | CASSSSGTSLHTF
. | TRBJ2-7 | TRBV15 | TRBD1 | TGTGCCACCAGCAGAGTAACCGGGACAGGGGTTTACAGGCAGTACTTC | CATSRVTGTGVYRQYF
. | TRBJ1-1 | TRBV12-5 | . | TGTGCTAGTGACCCCGGTGAGGGGGAGAACACTGAAGCTTTCTTT | CASDPGEGENTEAFF
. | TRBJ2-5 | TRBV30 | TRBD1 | TGTGCCTGGAGTGTAACCAGGGGGCAAGAGACCCAGTACTTC | CAWSVTRGQETQYF
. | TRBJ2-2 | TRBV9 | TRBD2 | TGTGCCAGCAGCGTAGGCGGGACTAGCGGGACCGGGGAGCTGTTTTTT | CASSVGGTSGTGELFF
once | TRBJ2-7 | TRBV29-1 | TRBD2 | TGCAGCGTGGGGGCTAGCGGGGTTCTGTACGAGCAGTACTTC | CSVGASGVLYEQYF
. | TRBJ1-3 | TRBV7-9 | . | TGTGCCAGCAGCTCGAACAGGGACGGAAACACCATATATTTT | CASSSNRDGNTIYF
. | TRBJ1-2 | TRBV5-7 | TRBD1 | TGTGCCAGCAGCTTGGTACAGGGGGCTGGCTACACCTTC | CASSLVQGAGYTF
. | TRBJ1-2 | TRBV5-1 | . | TGCGCCAGCAGCTTGGGGGGGGAGGACTATGGCTACACCTTC | CASSLGGEDYGYTF
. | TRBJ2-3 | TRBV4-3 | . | TGCGCCAGCAGCCAGGATGGGTCGGGGGCAGATACGCAGTATTTT | CASSQDGSGADTQYF
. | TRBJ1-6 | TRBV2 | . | TGTGCCAGCAGTGTGGAGGTGGGGGCAGGATCACCCCTCCACTTT | CASSVEVGAGSPLHF
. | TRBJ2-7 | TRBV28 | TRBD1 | TGTGCCAGCAGTTCGACAGGGAACGAGCAGTACTTC | CASSSTGNEQYF
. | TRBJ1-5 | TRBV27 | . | TGTGCCAGCAGTTTAACCCCCGGCAGGGAGGGGAGCATGTCCCAGCATTTT | CASSLTPGREGSMSQHF
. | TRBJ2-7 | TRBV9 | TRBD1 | TGTGCCAGCAGCGTCCAGACAGGGAACTACGAGCAGTACTTC | CASSVQTGNYEQYF
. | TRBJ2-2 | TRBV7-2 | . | TGTGCCAGCAGCTTAGTTAGACATGACACCGGGGAGCTGTTTTTT | CASSLVRHDTGELFF
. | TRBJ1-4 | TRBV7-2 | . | TGTGCCAGCAGCTTAAACCCCCTGGCTAGCGGAGAAAAACTGTTTTTT | CASSLNPLASGEKLFF
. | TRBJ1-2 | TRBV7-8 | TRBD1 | TGTGCCAGCAGCGCCCAGACAGGGGTCAACTATGGCTACACCTTC | CASSAQTGVNYGYTF
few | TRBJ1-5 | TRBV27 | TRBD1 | TGTGCCAGCAGTGCACAACGAGGACAGGGCCCGGGGCCCCAGCATTTT | CASSAQRGQGPGPQHF
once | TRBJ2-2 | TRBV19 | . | TGTGCCAGTAGTCCCTACACCGGGGAGCTGTTTTTT | CASSPYTGELFF
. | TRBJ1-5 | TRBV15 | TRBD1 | TGTGCCACCAGCAGCGTTTGGGACAGAGGAGTGAGCAATCAGCCCCAGCATTTT | CATSSVWDRGVSNQPQHF
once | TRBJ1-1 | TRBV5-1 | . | TGCGCCAGCAGCTTGGTGCCAGAGCGGGTAGGGGTGAACACTGAAGCTTTCTTT | CASSLVPERVGVNTEAFF
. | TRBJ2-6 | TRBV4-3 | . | TGCGCCAGCAGCCAAGATTTTCCTCAAAGGCCGGGTTCTGGGGCCAACGTCCTGACTTTC | CASSQDFPQRPGSGANVLTF
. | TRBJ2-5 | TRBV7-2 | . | TGTGCCAGCAGCTTAGACCCGGGGGTTGGAGAGACCCAGTACTTC | CASSLDPGVGETQYF
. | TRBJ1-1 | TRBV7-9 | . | TGTGCCAGCAGCCGAACAGAGAACACTGAAGCTTTCTTT | CASSRTENTEAFF
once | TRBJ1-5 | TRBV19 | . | TGTGCCAGTACCGACGAGGGAAACCAGCCCCAGCATTTT | CASTDEGNQPQHF
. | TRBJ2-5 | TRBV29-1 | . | TGCAGCGTTGACAGGGGAGGGCAAGAGACCCAGTACTTC | CSVDRGGQETQYF
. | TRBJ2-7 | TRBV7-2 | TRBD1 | TGTGCCAGCAGCTTCCCTGACAGGGGGCGCGAGCAGTACTTC | CASSFPDRGREQYF
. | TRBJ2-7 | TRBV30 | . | TGTGCCTGGAGTGTTCCTAATACCTACGAGCAGTACTTC | CAWSVPNTYEQYF
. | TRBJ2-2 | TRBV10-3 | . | TGTGCCATTAGCCCAAGCGACAACACCGGGGAGCTGTTTTTT | CAISPSDNTGELFF
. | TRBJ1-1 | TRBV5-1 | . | TGCGCCAGCAGCTTGGTAGGCGACACCTCCGGGAGTGAAGCTTTCTTT | CASSLVGDTSGSEAFF
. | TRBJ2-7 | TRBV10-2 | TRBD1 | TGCGCCAGCAGTGAAGGGACAGGGTACGAGCAGTACTTC | CASSEGTGYEQYF
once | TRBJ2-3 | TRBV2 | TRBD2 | TGTGCCAGCAGGGGGACTAGCGGGGTCGCAGATACGCAGTATTTT | CASRGTSGVADTQYF
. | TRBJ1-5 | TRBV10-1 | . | TGCGCCAGCAGGCTCGTAGGCCAACTACATTCGCCCCAGCATTTT | CASRLVGQLHSPQHF